This T cell receptor beta chain was documented in a study of T cells in localized non-small cell lung cancer. Study-wide results and caveats: Of the tissues analyzed, uninvolved adjacent lung showed maximal T cell clonality, greater than tumor.

This clone was recorded once. Its antigen is currently unknown. Germline CDR1 is LNHDA and CDR2 is SQIVND (reference sequence). Deletions cut 3 bases from V and 0 bases from J, with 9 bases between. This CDR3 comprises 14 residues. TCRdb's table, derived via immunoSEQ multiplex PCR, lists solely in-frame clones and lacks some. The table has tens of thousands of clones, over 75% seen once. The specimen comprised peripheral blood, sampled before any cancer treatment. This TCR came from an older female donor with stage I lung adenocarcinoma. The V gene is TRBV19, the J gene TRBJ2-7; D not certain. As DNA, the CDR3 is TGTGCCAGTAGTATTAACGCAGTCTCCTACGAGCAGTACTTC. This codes for CASSINAVSYEQYF.